Listed below are T cell receptor beta chains from one sample, sequenced in a study of shared clonotypes between healthy human individuals. TCRdb's table, derived via immunoSEQ multiplex PCR, lists solely in-frame clones and lacks some. This table holds under 2,000,000 clones, about 95% found once. Sequenced input: naive CD8+ T cells sorted from blood. The receptors were gathered from a man younger than 30 in good health. CDR3s include the opening cysteine and the closing phenylalanine or tryptophan. D genes are given only for firm matches. Not every row has a clone size; where given, it reads once, few, many or a size class.

clone_size j_call d_call v_call cdr3_aa cdr3_nt
NA TRBJ1-4 TRBD1 TRBV9 CASSVGQGNEKLFF TGTGCCAGCAGCGTAGGACAGGGCAACGAAAAACTGTTTTTT
NA TRBJ1-4 NA TRBV6-6 CASSYDRGIGEKLFF TGTGCCAGCAGTTACGATCGGGGAATAGGGGAAAAACTGTTTTTT
NA TRBJ1-5 TRBD1 TRBV28 CATTGTGGEQPQHF TGTGCTACGACGGGGACAGGGGGGGAGCAGCCCCAGCATTTT
NA TRBJ1-2 NA TRBV9 CASSVDPDQNYGYTF TGTGCCAGCAGCGTAGATCCCGATCAGAACTATGGCTACACCTTC
NA TRBJ1-6 NA TRBV5-1 CASSLAVEEDNSPLHF TGCGCCAGCAGCTTGGCGGTCGAGGAGGACAATTCACCCCTCCACTTT
NA TRBJ1-5 NA TRBV15 CATSRDRGGGNQPQHF TGTGCCACCAGCAGAGATAGGGGGGGAGGGAATCAGCCCCAGCATTTT
NA TRBJ2-7 NA TRBV28 CASSFRSAYEQYF TGTGCCAGCAGTTTTAGATCTGCCTACGAGCAGTACTTC
NA TRBJ2-5 TRBD1 TRBV27 CASSGQGGETQYF TGTGCCAGCAGCGGACAGGGAGGAGAGACCCAGTACTTC
once TRBJ2-3 TRBD2 TRBV5-4 CASRASGGAKDTQYF TGTGCCAGCCGAGCTAGCGGGGGGGCTAAAGATACGCAGTATTTT
once TRBJ1-2 TRBD1 TRBV9 CASSVDTGGLYGYTF TGTGCCAGCAGCGTAGATACAGGGGGCCTCTATGGCTACACCTTC
NA TRBJ1-2 TRBD1 TRBV2 CASSGQGEPVDGYTF TGTGCCAGCAGTGGACAGGGGGAACCGGTAGATGGCTACACCTTC
NA TRBJ2-1 NA TRBV6-5 CASSYSGGYNEQFF TGTGCCAGCAGTTACTCGGGCGGCTACAATGAGCAGTTCTTC
NA TRBJ2-7 TRBD1 TRBV6-1 CASAPPDRGLNEQYF TGTGCCAGCGCCCCCCCGGACAGGGGGCTTAACGAGCAGTACTTC
NA TRBJ2-7 TRBD1 TRBV27 CATKPGQGAYEQYF TGTGCCACCAAACCGGGACAGGGGGCTTACGAGCAGTACTTC
NA TRBJ2-1 TRBD1 TRBV2 CAGCIGQDSYNEQFF TGTGCCGGCTGCATAGGACAGGACTCCTACAATGAGCAGTTCTTC
NA TRBJ1-1 TRBD1 TRBV7-9 CASSPTGDAKAFF TGTGCCAGCAGCCCGACAGGGGACGCGAAAGCTTTCTTT
once TRBJ2-3 NA TRBV9 CASSVDSVIDTQYF TGTGCCAGCAGCGTAGATAGCGTAATAGATACGCAGTATTTT
once TRBJ2-6 NA TRBV6-4 CASRARAGANVLTF TGTGCCAGCAGGGCCAGGGCTGGGGCCAACGTCCTGACTTTC
NA TRBJ1-5 NA TRBV7-8 CASSLGGSGDRAFSNQPQHF TGTGCCAGCAGCTTAGGGGGATCCGGGGACCGAGCTTTTAGCAATCAGCCCCAGCATTTT
NA TRBJ1-2 NA TRBV21-1 CASSNHCLRYGYTF TGTGCCAGCAGCAATCACTGCCTCAGGTATGGCTACACCTTC
NA TRBJ2-7 NA TRBV5-6 CASSLAIGSLSYEQYF TGTGCCAGCAGCTTGGCCATAGGCTCCCTTTCCTACGAGCAGTACTTC
NA TRBJ2-7 NA TRBV6-6 CASTGGSYEQYF TGTGCCAGCACAGGAGGCTCCTACGAGCAGTACTTC
NA TRBJ2-7 NA TRBV19 CASSTGLGWYEQYF TGTGCCAGTAGTACAGGCCTAGGGTGGTACGAGCAGTACTTC
NA TRBJ2-7 NA TRBV27 CASSTSGTYEQYF TGTGCCAGCAGCACTTCTGGAACCTACGAGCAGTACTTC
NA TRBJ1-5 TRBD1 TRBV9 CASSNTGDSNQPQHF TGTGCCAGCAGCAACACAGGGGACAGCAATCAGCCCCAGCATTTT
NA TRBJ2-3 NA TRBV6-6 CASSGSGGSTDTQYF TGTGCCAGCAGTGGCAGCGGAGGGAGCACAGATACGCAGTATTTT
NA TRBJ2-5 TRBD2 TRBV6-1 CASSEPTSGQETQYF TGTGCCAGCAGCGAACCGACTAGCGGCCAAGAGACCCAGTACTTC
NA TRBJ2-7 NA TRBV5-4 CASSSDTGPDEQYF TGTGCCAGCAGCTCGGATACAGGGCCGGACGAGCAGTACTTC
few TRBJ1-1 TRBD1 TRBV4-1 CASSPGQANTEAFF TGCGCCAGCAGCCCAGGACAGGCCAACACTGAAGCTTTCTTT
NA TRBJ2-1 TRBD2 TRBV29-1 CSAGGTSGYFNAGSEQFF TGCAGCGCTGGGGGGACTAGCGGATACTTTAACGCCGGGAGTGAGCAGTTCTTC
NA TRBJ1-1 TRBD1 TRBV27 CASSSLTGGEAFF TGTGCCAGCAGTTCCCTAACAGGGGGCGAAGCTTTCTTT
NA TRBJ2-7 TRBD2 TRBV4-3 CASSQGTSGSGEQYF TGCGCCAGCAGCCAGGGGACTAGCGGGAGTGGAGAGCAGTACTTC
NA TRBJ2-3 NA TRBV7-6 CASSPGGGPDTQYF TGTGCCAGCAGCCCGGGGGGCGGGCCAGATACGCAGTATTTT
NA TRBJ1-2 NA TRBV6-1 CASSEDPRGSYGYTF TGTGCCAGCAGTGAAGACCCGAGGGGCTCCTATGGCTACACCTTC
NA TRBJ1-4 TRBD1 TRBV5-3 CARNSDNDRGGEKLFF TGTGCCAGAAACTCCGATAATGACAGGGGAGGAGAAAAACTGTTTTTT
NA TRBJ1-1 TRBD1 TRBV27 CASSLDRVPLNTEAFF TGTGCCAGCAGTCTTGACAGGGTCCCCTTGAACACTGAAGCTTTCTTT
NA TRBJ2-1 NA TRBV4-3 CASSQERGSRWDEQFF TGCGCCAGCAGCCAAGAAAGAGGCAGTCGGTGGGATGAGCAGTTCTTC
NA TRBJ1-1 NA TRBV14 CASSLFGDYTEAFF TGTGCCAGCAGCTTATTCGGCGATTACACTGAAGCTTTCTTT
once TRBJ2-3 NA TRBV5-6 CASSLLSNTDTQYF TGTGCCAGCAGCTTGTTGTCGAACACAGATACGCAGTATTTT
NA TRBJ1-1 NA TRBV4-1 CASSQGPGLNTEAFF TGCGCCAGCAGCCAAGGTCCGGGGCTCAACACTGAAGCTTTCTTT
NA TRBJ1-5 TRBD1 TRBV9 CASSVGGQGNQPQHF TGTGCCAGCAGCGTAGGGGGACAGGGCAATCAGCCCCAGCATTTT
NA TRBJ2-5 TRBD2 TRBV7-2 CASSWGEGPLKETQYF TGTGCCAGCAGCTGGGGGGAGGGACCCCTCAAAGAGACCCAGTACTTC
once TRBJ2-3 NA TRBV13 CASSSERDTQYF TGTGCCAGCAGCTCAGAAAGGGATACGCAGTATTTT
NA TRBJ2-7 TRBD1 TRBV7-9 CASSSRQGSPYEQYF TGTGCCAGCAGCTCTCGACAGGGGTCCCCCTACGAGCAGTACTTC
NA TRBJ2-7 NA TRBV19 CASSPWGDREGFYEQYF TGTGCCAGTAGTCCATGGGGAGACAGGGAGGGATTCTACGAGCAGTACTTC
NA TRBJ2-5 TRBD2 TRBV7-9 CASSSAGGIQTQYF TGTGCCAGCAGCTCAGCGGGAGGGATACAGACCCAGTACTTC
NA TRBJ1-6 TRBD1 TRBV27 CASSLGTGHSPLHF TGTGCCAGCAGTTTGGGGACAGGGCACTCACCCCTCCACTTT
NA TRBJ2-5 TRBD2 TRBV11-2 CASLAGGEETQYF TGTGCCAGCCTAGCGGGGGGTGAAGAGACCCAGTACTTC
NA TRBJ2-3 TRBD2 TRBV10-3 CAISPTTPGTSGSVTDTQYF TGTGCCATCAGTCCCACTACCCCCGGGACTAGCGGGAGTGTAACAGATACGCAGTATTTT
NA TRBJ2-5 NA TRBV4-1 CASTHQYREGETQYF TGCGCCAGCACACACCAGTACAGGGAAGGGGAGACCCAGTACTTC
NA TRBJ2-1 NA TRBV27 CASTPGGIAYNEQFF TGTGCCAGCACCCCGGGGGGCATCGCCTACAATGAGCAGTTCTTC
NA TRBJ1-4 TRBD1 TRBV7-9 CASSPRTGGTNEKLFF TGTGCCAGCAGCCCACGGACAGGGGGCACTAATGAAAAACTGTTTTTT
NA TRBJ2-7 NA TRBV15 CATSKEGTPTYEQYF TGTGCCACCAGCAAGGAGGGAACCCCTACCTACGAGCAGTACTTC
NA TRBJ2-7 TRBD2 TRBV10-2 CASRSGTRAYEQYF TGCGCCAGCAGATCCGGGACTAGAGCCTACGAGCAGTACTTC
NA TRBJ1-1 NA TRBV27 CASSLREDVLTEAFF TGTGCCAGCAGCCTTCGTGAGGACGTCCTCACTGAAGCTTTCTTT
NA TRBJ2-7 NA TRBV6-1 CASNAGGGSYEQYF TGTGCCAGCAATGCAGGGGGGGGATCCTACGAGCAGTACTTC